The T cell receptor (beta chain) described here comes from a study of CD8 T cells in Susac syndrome. Study outcomes and limitations: The study's TCR sequencing and HLA analysis drew on a certain number of individuals. That number was acknowledged as relatively small.

About this clonotype itself: What it binds is unknown.

Sequencing targeted TCR beta in blood CD8+ and CD4+ T cells. Negative isolation yielded the CD8+ and CD4+ T cells, while FACS enriched the TEMRA cells. CDR1 and CDR2 (germline): DFQATT, SNEGSKA (reference sequence). This CDR3 is built from 17 residues. The ends lost 2 bases at V and 6 bases at J; junction bases unmatched: 16. Roughly 0.5 to 1 ug RNA was reverse transcribed with random hexamers. In TCRdb, the immunoSEQ multiplex PCR reads were re-called with MiXCR into one record per CDR3 protein. This sample has about 180,000 distinct CDR3 sequences, with roughly 95% found just once. This TCR was recovered from a human donor with multiple sclerosis. Sample: CD4+ T cells from PBMCs. The rearrangement joins TRBV20-1 to TRBJ2-3, with 8 bases aligning to TRBD1. CDR3 DNA: TGCAGTGCTAGAACCCACGGACAGGGTTCGGGAGTCGATACGCAGTATTTT. Its protein product is CSARTHGQGSGVDTQYF.